The 26 T cell receptor beta chains reported below all come from one sample, sequenced in a study of OX40 agonist ivuxolimab in advanced cancers. Sequencing used immunoSEQ multiplex PCR; TCRdb keeps in-frame clones, though not all of them. The sample records about 42,000 clones, roughly 77% being singletons. The sample was CD4+ or CD8+ T cells sorted from blood, taken in a trial of the OX40 agonist ivuxolimab. The receptors originated from an adult with an advanced solid tumor such as melanoma, head and neck, liver or kidney cancer.

The V call is TRBV7-6, the J call TRBJ2-1; no definite D call. The CDR3 totals 13 residues. Germline V gene lookup returns CDR1 SGHVS and CDR2 FNYEAQ. V dropped 0 bases and J dropped 7 bases, with 7 bases sitting between them. CDR3 amino acids: CASSLAGVNEQFF. The CDR3 DNA reads TGTGCCAGCAGCTTAGCTGGCGTTAATGAGCAGTTCTTC.

The chain recombines TRBV4-1 with TRBJ2-7, with TRBD2 identical over 12 bases. Trimming at V came to 2 bases and at J to 2 bases, leaving 10 bases not matched to a gene. This CDR3 has 18 amino acids. The germline gives CDR1 MGHRA, CDR2 YSYEKL. The CDR3 DNA follows: TGCGCCAGCAGCCAACAAAGGACTAGCGGGATCTGCGCCTACGAGCAGTACGTC. Protein sequence: CASSQQRTSGICAYEQYV.

This chain connects TRBV19 to TRBJ2-7; 12 nucleotides match TRBD2. Germline V CDR1 and CDR2: LNHDA, SQIVND (reference sequence). V shed 5 bases and J 5 bases; nucleotides not matched to a gene: 7. This CDR3 region has 15 residues. CDR3 DNA sequence: TGTGCCAGTAGTGTGACTAGCGGGAGCTTCCACGAGCAGTACTTC. This encodes CASSVTSGSFHEQYF.

V usage is TRBV30 and J usage is TRBJ1-1, with unresolved D. The V end lost 1 base, the J end lost 5 bases, and 11 bases lay between the germline ends. Germline CDR1 is GTSNPN and CDR2 is SVGIG (reference sequence). The CDR3 has 13 amino acids. This chain's CDR3 is CAWSEWLGTEAFF. CDR3 nucleotide sequence: TGTGCCTGGAGTGAATGGTTGGGGACTGAAGCTTTCTTT.

The chain employs TRBV4-2 and TRBJ1-4; 7 nucleotides agree with TRBD1. With V trimmed by 4 bases and J by 7 bases, 6 bases remained unmatched. Germline lookup yields CDR1 LGHNA and CDR2 YNFKEQ. This CDR3 is built from 14 residues. This CDR3 is CASSPGQITEKLFF. CDR3 DNA sequence: TGTGCCAGCAGCCCGGGACAGATAACTGAAAAACTGTTTTTT.

This chain links TRBV10-3 with TRBJ2-2; 7 nucleotides line up with TRBD1. The CDR3 totals 19 residues. J lost 4 bases, V lost 0 bases, and 14 bases had no gene match. Germline V gives CDR1 ENHRY, CDR2 SYGVKD. DNA of the CDR3: TGTGCCATCAGTGAGTCGACTCGTAGGGGGCTCGATAGCACCGGGGAGCTGTTTTTT. Protein product: CAISESTRRGLDSTGELFF.

V and J are TRBV5-6 and TRBJ2-7; the D is unclear. CDR3 length equals 12 residues. Looked up from germline, CDR1 is SGHDT and CDR2 is YYEEEE. V lost 5 bases and J lost 5, with 11 bases in between. The CDR3 is CASSWGTNEQYF. DNA of the CDR3: TGTGCCAGCAGTTGGGGAACTAACGAGCAGTACTTC.

V usage is TRBV19 and J usage is TRBJ1-2, with D perhaps matching TRBD1 (6 bases). This CDR3 has 15 residues. Germline values: CDR1 LNHDA, CDR2 SQIVND (reference sequence). V lost 1 base, J lost 3 bases, and 12 bases lay in between. The CDR3 reads CASSIAGELYYGYTF. CDR3 sequence (DNA): TGTGCCAGTAGTATAGCAGGGGAACTGTACTATGGCTACACCTTC.

This chain links TRBV7-9 with TRBJ2-5, with D hard to call. The CDR3 is made up of 13 amino acids. V was trimmed by 1 base and J by 2 bases, leaving 5 bases between them. Germline V gives CDR1 SEHNR, CDR2 FQNEAQ (reference sequence). The CDR3 nucleotides are TGTGCCAGCAGCTTAGAGGTACAAGAGACCCAGTACTTC. Encoded protein: CASSLEVQETQYF.

J is TRBJ1-4 and V is TRBV6-5; D gene uncertain. The CDR3 is 14 amino acids. Trimming shortened V by 2 bases and J by 12 bases, and 16 bases separated the two germline ends. Germline V gene lookup returns CDR1 MNHEY and CDR2 SVGAGI. The CDR3 protein is CASSYQPHPEELFF. The CDR3 nucleotides read TGTGCCAGCAGTTACCAGCCTCACCCCGAGGAACTGTTTTTT.

The J gene is TRBJ2-7, the V gene TRBV9; 8 bases are a match to TRBD1. V lost 4 bases, J lost 2 bases, and 8 bases stayed unmatched. Germline-derived CDR1 and CDR2 are SGDLS and YYNGEE. This CDR3 contains 15 residues. Here the CDR3 DNA reads TGTGCCAGCAGCCGTGACAGGGGCCAGGCCTACGAGCAGTACGTC. Its protein product is CASSRDRGQAYEQYV.

J is TRBJ2-7 and V is TRBV5-6; no clear D gene. Germline V CDR1 and CDR2: SGHDT, YYEEEE. The CDR3 runs to 13 residues. Trimming took off 4 bases at V and 6 bases at J, with 14 bases between the two ends. The CDR3 nucleotides read TGTGCCAGCAGCGCAACCTCGGGCCTCGAGCAGTACTTC. This encodes CASSATSGLEQYF.

The chain joins TRBV19 to TRBJ2-5; D gene ambiguous. The V gene's germline CDR1 is LNHDA and CDR2 SQIVND (reference sequence). Trimming left V 5 bases short and J 5 bases short, with 12 bases between. This CDR3 is 13 amino acids long. The CDR3 DNA reads as TGTGCCAGTAGTCCGACCAACGGGGAGACCCAGTACTTC. Protein sequence: CASSPTNGETQYF.

The V and J genes are TRBV18 and TRBJ2-2; 14 bases fit TRBD2. The V gene's germline CDR1 is KGHSH and CDR2 LQKENI. CDR3 length: 18 amino acids. The ends lost 3 bases at V and 5 bases at J; junction bases unmatched: 8. CDR3 protein: CASSPSGTSGRRTGELFF. CDR3 coding DNA: TGTGCCAGCTCACCCTCCGGGACTAGCGGGAGAAGGACCGGGGAGCTGTTTTTT. The full variable domain, rest sourced from reference TRBV18 and TRBJ2-2, is NAGVMQNPRHLVRRRGQEARLRCSPMKGHSHVYWYRQLPEEGLKFMVYLQKENIIDESGMPKERFSAEFPKEGPSILRIQQVVRGDSAAYFCASSPSGTSGRRTGELFFGEGSRLTVL.

V and J are TRBV11-2 and TRBJ2-7; 8 nucleotides match TRBD2. The length of the CDR3 is 16 residues. In germline, CDR1 is SGHAT, CDR2 FQNNGV. Losses at the gene ends were 5 bases for V and 0 bases for J; bases not matched to a gene: 9. CDR3 residues: CASSQGGGRSSYEQYF. The CDR3 DNA is TGTGCCAGCAGCCAAGGCGGCGGGAGGAGCTCCTACGAGCAGTACTTC.

Note on this clone: One end of the junction does not line up with germline, which may come from a read error. The chain is built from TRBV9 and TRBJ2-1; 9 positions agree with TRBD2. CDR1 and CDR2 from the germline V gene are SGDLS and YYNGEE. The CDR3 runs to 15 residues. CDR3 coding DNA: TGTGCCAGCAGCGGGACGGCTAGCGGGGCCAATGGGCAGTTCTTC. Translation: CASSGTASGANGQFF.

The chain joins TRBV7-3 to TRBJ2-3, with D possibly matching TRBD2 (5 bases). This CDR3 spans 11 amino acids. Germline loops: CDR1 SGHTA, CDR2 FQGTGA. The ends were cut back, 10 bases at V and 5 bases at J, with 10 bases in the middle. This CDR3 reads CATLAGDTQYF. CDR3 coding DNA: TGTGCCACCCTAGCCGGAGATACGCAGTATTTT.

V gene TRBV4-3 combines with J gene TRBJ2-1, with 10 bases fitting TRBD2. The CDR3 covers 16 residues. CDR1 and CDR2 from the germline V gene are LGHNA and YSLEER. Trimming cost V 0 bases and J 9 bases; bases outside gene matches: 8. CDR3 sequence (DNA): TGCGCCAGCAGCCAAGATCGGGGAGGGACTAGCGTTGAGCAGTTCTTC. This encodes CASSQDRGGTSVEQFF.

The V call is TRBV10-2, the J call TRBJ2-1, with no clear D. V lost 3 bases and J 5 bases, leaving 11 bases between the germline ends. The CDR3 loop spans 14 amino acids. CDR1 is WSHSY and CDR2 is SAAADI in the germline V gene. CDR3 amino acids: CASSEALPDNEQFF. CDR3 sequence (DNA): TGCGCCAGCAGTGAAGCCTTGCCCGACAATGAGCAGTTCTTC.

The CDR3: CASSLVENYGYTF. Written as DNA, the CDR3 is TGCGCCAGCAGCTTGGTAGAAAACTATGGCTACACCTTC. The rearrangement uses TRBV5-1 and TRBJ1-2; no reliable D call. V lost 0 bases to trimming and J lost 2 bases, with 5 bases between them. The length of the CDR3 is 13 residues. The germline CDR1 and CDR2 sequences are SGHRS and YFSETQ.

The rearrangement uses TRBV29-1 and TRBJ1-4, with no clear D. The CDR3 covers 14 residues. Trimming cost V 6 bases and J 6 bases, with 17 bases left between them. Germline V gives CDR1 SQVTM, CDR2 ANQGSEA. CDR3 coding DNA: TGCAGCGTATCACCGGACCCGGGATATGAAAAACTGTTTTTT. Protein sequence: CSVSPDPGYEKLFF.

The rearrangement joins TRBV5-1 to TRBJ2-1, with TRBD1 matching over 7 bases. The J segment lost 4 bases and the V segment lost 0 bases, leaving 1 base of the junction unmatched. The germline gives CDR1 SGHRS, CDR2 YFSETQ. CDR3 length: 14 amino acids. The CDR3 DNA is TGCGCCAGCAGCTTGGTACAGGGGTACAATGAGCAGTTCTTC. This codes for CASSLVQGYNEQFF.

The CDR3 region is CASSVADSMRIQYF. The CDR3 nucleotides are TGTGCCAGCAGCGTAGCTGATAGTATGCGCATTCAGTACTTC. V gene TRBV9 combines with J gene TRBJ2-4; D gene uncertain. CDR1 and CDR2 from the germline V gene are SGDLS and YYNGEE. The V and J ends lost 0 bases and 9 bases respectively, with 13 bases between them. This CDR3 contains 14 residues.

The gene calls are TRBV7-3 and TRBJ2-7; 11 positions agree with TRBD2. V was pared by 5 bases and J by 4 bases, with 4 bases of the junction left unmatched. Germline V lookup: CDR1 SGHTA, CDR2 FQGTGA. The CDR3 runs to 14 residues. The CDR3 here is CASSLAGGAYEQYF. As DNA, the CDR3 is TGTGCCAGCAGCCTAGCGGGGGGTGCTTACGAGCAGTACTTC.

This chain links TRBV5-5 with TRBJ1-5; tentative D call: TRBD1 (6 bases). The CDR3 sequence is 15 residues long. V was trimmed by 4 bases and J by 0 bases, leaving 11 bases between them. Germline CDR1 is SGHKS and CDR2 is YYEKEE (reference sequence). The CDR3 here is CASSQGQYSNQPQHF. The CDR3 DNA follows: TGTGCCAGCAGCCAAGGACAGTATAGCAATCAGCCCCAGCATTTT.

The chain has TRBV21-1 and TRBJ2-7; the table's D call, TRBD2, has no DNA check behind it. TRBV21-1 is flagged as a pseudogene. The CDR3 spans 15 residues. DNA for the CDR3: TGTGCCAGCAGAAAGACGGGGGAGCTGGTCTACGAGCAGTACTTC. Residues: CASRKTGELVYEQYF.